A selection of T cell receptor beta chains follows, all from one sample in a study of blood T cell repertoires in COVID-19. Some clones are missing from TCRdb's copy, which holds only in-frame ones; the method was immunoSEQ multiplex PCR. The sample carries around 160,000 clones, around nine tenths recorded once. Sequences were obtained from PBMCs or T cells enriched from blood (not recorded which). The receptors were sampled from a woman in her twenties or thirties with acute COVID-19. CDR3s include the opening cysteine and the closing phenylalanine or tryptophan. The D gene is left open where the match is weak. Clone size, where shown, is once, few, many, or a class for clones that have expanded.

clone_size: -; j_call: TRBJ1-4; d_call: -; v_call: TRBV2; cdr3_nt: TGTGCCAGCAGTGTGTTCAGTGAAAAACTGTTTTTT; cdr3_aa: CASSVFSEKLFF
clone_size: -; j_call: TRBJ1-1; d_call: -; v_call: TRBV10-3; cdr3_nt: TGTGCCATCAGTACGCAGGATTACACTGAAGCTTTCTTT; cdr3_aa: CAISTQDYTEAFF
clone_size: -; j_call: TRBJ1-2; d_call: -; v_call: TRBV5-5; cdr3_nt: TGTGCCAGCAGCCCCCTTGGTGGGATCGGGATTGATGGCTACACCTTC; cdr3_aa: CASSPLGGIGIDGYTF
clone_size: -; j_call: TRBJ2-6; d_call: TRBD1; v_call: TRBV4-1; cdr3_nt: TGCGCCAGCAGCACCACAGGGGGCAAAGCGGGGGCCAACGTCCTGACTTTC; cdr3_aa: CASSTTGGKAGANVLTF
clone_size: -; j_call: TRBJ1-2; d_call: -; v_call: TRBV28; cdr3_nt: TGTGCCAGCAGTTTACCCCACAGTAATGGCTACACCTTC; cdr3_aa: CASSLPHSNGYTF
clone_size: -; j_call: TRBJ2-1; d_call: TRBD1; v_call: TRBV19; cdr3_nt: TGTGCCACTTCAGGGACAGGGTGGGCTGAGCAGTTCTTC; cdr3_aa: CATSGTGWAEQFF
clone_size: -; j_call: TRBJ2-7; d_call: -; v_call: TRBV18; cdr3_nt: TGTGCCAGCTCACTGAGCTCGTCCTACGAGCAGTACTTC; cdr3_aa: CASSLSSSYEQYF
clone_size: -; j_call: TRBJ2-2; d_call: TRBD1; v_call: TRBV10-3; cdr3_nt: TGTGCCATCAGTGAGACCGACAGGGGGCGCTTGGACACCGGGGAGCTGTTTTTT; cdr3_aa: CAISETDRGRLDTGELFF
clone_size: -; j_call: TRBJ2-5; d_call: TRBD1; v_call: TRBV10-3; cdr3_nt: TGTGCCATCAAAAACGACAGGGGAGAGACCCAGTACTTC; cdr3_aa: CAIKNDRGETQYF
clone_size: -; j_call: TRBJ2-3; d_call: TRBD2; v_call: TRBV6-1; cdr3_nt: TGTGCCAGCAGTGTAGGACTAGCAATAGGGGGGGGAGCAGGAGATACGCAGTATTTT; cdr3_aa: CASSVGLAIGGGAGDTQYF
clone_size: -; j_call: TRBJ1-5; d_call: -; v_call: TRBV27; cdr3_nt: TGTGCCAGCAGTTTAAGGGGTCAGCCCCAGCATTTT; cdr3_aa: CASSLRGQPQHF
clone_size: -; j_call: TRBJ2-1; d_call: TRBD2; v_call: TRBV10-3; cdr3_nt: TGTGCCATCAGTGGTGGGGGGGACAATGAGCAGTTCTTC; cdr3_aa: CAISGGGDNEQFF
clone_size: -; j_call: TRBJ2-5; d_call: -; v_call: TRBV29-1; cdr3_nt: TGCAGCTTGCGGGCACAAGAGACCCAGTACTTC; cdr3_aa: CSLRAQETQYF
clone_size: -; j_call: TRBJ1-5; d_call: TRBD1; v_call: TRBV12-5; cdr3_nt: TGTGCTAGTGCCCCGGAGGGGGCCGGTCAGCCCCAGCATTTT; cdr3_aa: CASAPEGAGQPQHF
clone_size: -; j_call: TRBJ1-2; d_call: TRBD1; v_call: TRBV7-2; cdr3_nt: TGTGCCAGCAGCCCACAGGGGGCACAGAACTATGGCTACACCTTC; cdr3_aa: CASSPQGAQNYGYTF
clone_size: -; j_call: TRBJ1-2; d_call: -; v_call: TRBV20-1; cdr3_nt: TGCAGTGCTAGTAACATAATAAGAGGAGGTGGCTACACCTTC; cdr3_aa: CSASNIIRGGGYTF
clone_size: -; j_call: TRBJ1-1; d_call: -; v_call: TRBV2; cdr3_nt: TGTGCCAGCAGTGAGCCTGGGGGGTACACTGAAGCTTTCTTT; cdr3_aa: CASSEPGGYTEAFF
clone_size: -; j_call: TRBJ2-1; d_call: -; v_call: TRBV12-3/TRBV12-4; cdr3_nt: TGTGCCACCAAACGGGAGAGGGATGAGCAGTTCTTC; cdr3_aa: CATKRERDEQFF
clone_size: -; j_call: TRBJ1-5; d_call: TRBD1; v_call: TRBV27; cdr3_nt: TGTGCCAGCAGTTTCTTCCCCGGGACAGGGGGCCGACAGCCCCAGCATTTT; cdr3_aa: CASSFFPGTGGRQPQHF
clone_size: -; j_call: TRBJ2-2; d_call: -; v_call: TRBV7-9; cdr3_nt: TGTGCCAGCACCTCCGGGGTAGCGGTAAACACCGGGGAGCTGTTTTTT; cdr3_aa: CASTSGVAVNTGELFF
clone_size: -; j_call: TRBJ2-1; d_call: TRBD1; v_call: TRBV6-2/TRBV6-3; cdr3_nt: TGTGCCAGCAGTTACGGAAGTCGACAGGGGGATTACAATGAGCAGTTCTTC; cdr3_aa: CASSYGSRQGDYNEQFF
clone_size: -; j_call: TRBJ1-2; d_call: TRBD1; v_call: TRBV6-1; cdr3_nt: TGTGCCAGCAGTGAGGCGACAGGGAATGGCTACACCTTC; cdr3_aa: CASSEATGNGYTF
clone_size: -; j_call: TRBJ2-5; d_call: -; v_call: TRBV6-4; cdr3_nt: TGTGCCAGGATTAGCCGGGATAAAGAGACCCAGTACTTC; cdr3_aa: CARISRDKETQYF
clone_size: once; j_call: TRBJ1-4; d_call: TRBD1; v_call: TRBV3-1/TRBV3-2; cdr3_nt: TGTGCCAGCAGCAGGGGACAGGGAAATGAAAAACTGTTTTTT; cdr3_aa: CASSRGQGNEKLFF